These 7 T cell receptor beta chains were sequenced from one sample in a study of T cell repertoires in aging, cancer and after chemotherapy (dated by TCRdb to the late 2010s). Genomic DNA extracted from peripheral blood, rather than sorted cells or RNA, was used as the source for amplification of TCR beta rearrangements. The data were produced on an Illumina MiSeq. Using a mixed TRB-A/B primer pool, multiplex touch-down PCR amplified rearranged TRB sequences covering the V, D and J segments. TCRdb trimmed the raw reads at Q25, called clones with MiXCR and kept productive beta chains. Every entry covers one CDR3 protein and lists the most common genes and DNA from its rows. The sample records roughly 8,300 distinct CDR3 sequences, over 30% of which are singletons. 3.5% of the sample is held by the ten biggest clonotypes. The specimen sequenced was blood. The receptors originated from a human donor in good health.

V gene TRBV7-9 combines with J gene TRBJ2-7; the D is unclear. The germline V and J ends were trimmed by 8 bases and 6 bases, with 11 bases remaining between them. CDR3 length: 11 residues. CDR1 SEHNR and CDR2 FQNEAQ come from the germline V gene (reference sequence). The CDR3 DNA sequence: TGTGCCAGCGAATCGGCCCTCGAGCAGTACTTC. Amino acids: CASESALEQYF.

About this clonotype: Mismatch with germline at one junction end may stem from a read error. The V call is TRBV6-2 or TRBV6-3, the J call TRBJ2-3; D could derive from TRBD1 or TRBD2 (6 bases each). The CDR3 is 13 amino acids. The germline CDR1 and CDR2 sequences are MNHEY and SVGEGT. CDR3 nucleotide sequence: TGTGCCAGCAGTTACGCCGGGGGCCTCAAAAGAGATTTT. Translating it yields CASSYAGGLKRDF.

The chain carries TRBV7-2 and TRBJ2-5; possibly TRBD2 for D (6 bases). This CDR3 spans 15 amino acids. Germline V gene lookup returns CDR1 SGHTA and CDR2 FQGNSA. V dropped 7 bases and J dropped 3 bases, with 18 bases sitting between them. CDR3 DNA: TGTGCCAGCAAGAAGGCTAGCGCATATGAAGAGACCCAGTACTTC. As protein: CASKKASAYEETQYF.

V is TRBV28 and J is TRBJ2-1; 7 nucleotides line up with TRBD2. CDR1 is MDHEN and CDR2 is SYDVKM in the germline V gene. Losses at the gene ends were 5 bases for V and 2 bases for J; bases not matched to a gene: 0. This CDR3 is 13 amino acids long. The chain's CDR3 is CASSSGAYNEQFF. DNA for the CDR3: TGTGCCAGCAGTAGCGGGGCCTACAATGAGCAGTTCTTC.

The V call is TRBV4-1, the J call TRBJ2-7; D possibly corresponds to TRBD2 (6 bases). V lost 1 base, J lost 2 bases, and 6 bases lay in between. CDR1 is MGHRA, CDR2 YSYEKL, per germline. The CDR3 sequence is 13 residues long. The CDR3, as DNA: TGCGCCAGCAGCCAAGGGACTACCTACGAGCAGTACGTC. Its translation is CASSQGTTYEQYV.

The V and J genes are TRBV12-3 or TRBV12-4 and TRBJ2-3; no definite D call. The V gene lost 1 base and the J gene lost 2 bases, with 7 bases spanning the gap. The CDR3 contains 14 residues. The CDR3 DNA reads as TGTGCCAGCAGTTTAGGGTCTTACACAGATACGCAGTATTTT. It codes for CASSLGSYTDTQYF.

This clonotype was counted a single time. The J gene is TRBJ1-2, the V gene TRBV20-1, with 8 bases matching TRBD1. Germline CDR1 DFQATT, CDR2 SNEGSKA (reference sequence). The CDR3 contains 19 residues. With 0 bases clipped from V and 4 bases from J, the junction kept 19 bases outside the gene matches. In DNA, the CDR3 is TGCAGTGCTAGAGATATCGGGCCGGCAGGGGGCCAACCTATCTATGGCTACACCTTC. It yields the protein CSARDIGPAGGQPIYGYTF.